The following is a T cell receptor (beta chain) sequence with its context. Its antigen is unknown. Nothing much larger sits one base from this clone, and base qualities are not available. Measured from the cysteine to the phenylalanine, the CDR3 is 19 residues long. The kept DNA is CDR3 alone, 57 bases in frame from the first base. The V end gives up 3 bases and the J end 0 bases, leaving 13 bases in the junction not matched to a gene. Looking up the germline V gene yields CDR1 SGHRS and CDR2 YFSETQ. In total, roughly 710 healthy bone marrow donors made up the cohort. Cohort members were all nominally healthy when sampled, although unrecorded immune exposures were likely present. The donor was CMV seronegative and belonged to the group of approximately 320 seronegative cohort members. A peripheral blood sample was collected from each donor, and TCR beta sequencing was performed on peripheral blood mononuclear cells. Genomic DNA extraction from the blood cell samples was performed with the Qiagen DNeasy Blood Extraction Kit.

These data are taken from a study of cytomegalovirus exposure and HLA in healthy donors (dated by TCRdb to 2015 to 2018). In terms of the full investigation: An earlier analysis of roughly 500 of the donors reported approximately 270 Gb of sequence data and 117 million unique TCR beta sequences from roughly 180 million T cells. Roughly 300 gigabases of sequencing data and some 85 million unique TCR sequences were included in an early release covering about 620 HLA-typed donors. Of the approximately 400 genotyped donors, 81% were placed in the genetic ancestry cluster associated with self-reported Caucasian donors. The study aimed to test whether signatures of past pathogen exposure could be identified by cataloging public T cell receptors. The study used immunosequencing to profile the T cell repertoires of 600 to 850 subjects and linked those repertoires to cytomegalovirus serostatus. Besides the first cohort of 500 to 700 subjects, a separate validation cohort made up of roughly 130 different subjects was used. High-throughput TCR immunosequencing, statistical association of individual TCRs with disease status, and machine learning were combined to predict cytomegalovirus infection status. In a later analysis, previously published TCR beta repertoires from about 640 donors were re-analyzed and high-resolution HLA genotyping was added so that TCR occurrence patterns could be studied. The later analysis used no new phenotypic data to find candidate immune exposures, relying instead on TCR beta sequences and their occurrence across donors. In an earlier analysis of roughly 540 of the donors, high-throughput TCR beta sequencing was used to judge whether each TCR beta V gene segment behaved as functional or pseudogenic. Donor age, sex, ethnicity and CMV serostatus were compiled alongside the repertoire data. In a later genetic analysis, genome-wide SNP genotypes for about 65% of the roughly 670 donors were used, and that subset was treated as a discovery cohort. Every discovery cohort repertoire had been produced on one sequencing platform. Class I and class II HLA loci were covered by the typing at four-digit resolution. Typing coverage varied by locus: 629-630 donors for A, B, C, DRB1 and DQB1; approximately 560 for DQA1; over 600 for DPA1; 450 to 480 for DPB1. Because of strong linkage in the cohort, roughly 5 DR-DQ haplotypes were treated as single units for association and clustering. On average, around 240,000 unique TCR beta nucleotide sequences were sequenced per donor among some 430 genotyped donors of the cohort, with around 19% of those sequences being non-productive.

Library prep was done by the immunoSEQ multiplex PCR assay. For the multiplex PCR, a mixture combining 60 forward primers for TCR Vbeta segments and 13 reverse primers for TCR Jbeta segments was used. The CDR3 region of rearranged TCR beta genes was amplified from genomic DNA by a multiplex PCR assay. Amplified TCR beta libraries were sequenced as 87-base-pair reads on the Illumina HiSeq System. On the study's bioinformatics: A later analysis tallied 75 million to 95 million unique TCR beta chains across the approximately 670 repertoires, and approximately 12 million of those chains were shared by two or more donors. A nearest-neighbor algorithm error-corrected the raw reads and collapsed the reads into unique sequences, merging closely related sequences to remove PCR and sequencing errors. To assign V, D and J gene segments, CDR3 sequences were aligned to IMGT reference sequences. For a sequence to be retained, a match of at least six nucleotides to both a V gene segment and a J gene segment was required. Rearrangements were classified as productive when the CDR3 lacked stop codons and remained in frame with V and J, and all other rearrangements were classified as non-productive. CDR3 was defined according to IMGT convention as the region running from the second conserved V-encoded cysteine to the conserved J-encoded phenylalanine. The earlier analysis of about 620 of the donors excluded sequences that lacked an unambiguous match to a single V gene segment. In an earlier analysis of around 590 of the donors, a V segment was called functional when productive rearrangements were above 56.7%, and segregating when the standard deviation between donors exceeded 5%. To diagnose cytomegalovirus status from the catalog of TCR beta chain sequences, a statistical classification framework was built. In a later analysis, V and J genes were assigned by comparing TCR nucleotide sequences against IMGT/GENE-DB human TR gene sequences. A later analysis assigned CDR3 sequences and most-parsimonious VDJ recombination scenarios with the TCRdist pipeline. In a later analysis, each TCR beta chain was defined by its CDR3 amino acid sequence together with its V-gene family, and reads without a unique V-gene family were excluded. A later analysis removed several hundred highly shared, low-generation-probability nucleotide sequences to deal with suspected cross-contamination and a sequencing artifact. A later analysis calculated a clonal expansion index for each public chain from normalized within-repertoire ranks of inferred template counts. A later analysis computed generation probabilities with a VDJ recombination model fitted to out-of-frame rearrangements, and checked the results against IGoR. A later analysis scored TCR-TCR, TCR-HLA and TCR-CMV co-occurrence with hypergeometric tests, applying a repertoire-size bias correction to TCR pairs. A later analysis estimated false discovery rates by permuting HLA or CMV assignments 20 times. In a later analysis, co-occurring TCRs were grouped using DBSCAN, and TCRdist sequence similarity was added for clustering within HLA-allele-positive subsets. For co-occurrence clustering, repertoires with fewer than 30,000 or more than 120,000 public chains were excluded, along with four to six repertoires with anomalous nucleotide sharing. The table was pulled from immuneACCESS by TCRdb, which kept in-frame rearrangements only. Such tables lose some clones; where checked, under half of the loss comes from unresolved V genes, and the rest has no known cause. The D gene and trimming were derived from the DNA, and the V and J assignments and clone size from that table. The sample table records some 160,000 clones; over 70% of these occur just once. Approximately 1.4% of the sample comes from the top ten.

Summary of the overall study and its limitations: In a later analysis, several top co-occurrence clusters were reported to appear linked to parvovirus B19, influenza, CMV and Epstein-Barr virus. The 87-base-pair reads could not distinguish some IMGT-functional V segments, including TRBV6-2 and TRBV6-3, so those segments were excluded. In the study, some 160 TCR beta chains were listed as associated with cytomegalovirus. It was suggested by the authors that the approach could potentially be generalized to other disease states and immunological phenotypes. The only immune exposure information available for the cohort was CMV serostatus. In an earlier analysis of 587 of the donors, most TCR beta V segments appeared in productive rearrangements about 90% or about 30% of the time, broadly matching IMGT annotations. A later analysis found that most CMV-associated TCR beta chains appeared HLA-restricted, with HLA associations seemingly driven largely by CMV exposure. When HLA alleles, especially DR and DQ, strongly co-occurred, TCR associations were difficult to assign to individual alleles. At a false discovery rate of 0.05, a later analysis linked some 17,000 TCR beta sequences to specific HLA alleles. In this cohort, only TCR beta chains were sequenced, and detectable features were limited by the absence of alpha or paired-chain data. Seventeen rarely observed V segments, including chromosome 9 orphons, were excluded from the earlier analysis of approximately 600 of the donors because counts were too low. A cluster of highly shared sequence variants was judged likely to be a technical artifact of the sequencing pipeline. Correlated functional status among segregating V segments might be attributable to linkage disequilibrium, but an unknown experimental factor could not be ruled out. Compared with equally common non-associated chains, HLA-associated TCR beta chains in a later analysis were more clonally expanded and had lower generation probabilities. A few of the identified cytomegalovirus-associated TCR beta chains were confirmed in vitro to be specific for cytomegalovirus antigens. Most TCR sequences were observed very rarely across donors, whereas some public TCRs were present in many individuals. An association between a missense DCLRE1C variant and V-gene and J-gene trimming of TCR beta chains was found in a later genetic analysis and replicated in an independent cohort. Compared with the roughly 670-donor mean, donors in an Asian-associated ancestry cluster had fewer N-insertions in productive TCRs, according to a later genetic analysis. HLA typing was unavailable for some donors at each locus, so association tests used only the typed subset. The classifier was reported to diagnose cytomegalovirus status with high specificity and sensitivity in both the original cohort and the validation cohort. A further reported finding was that TCR beta sequences accurately predicted the HLA-A and HLA-B alleles for most subjects in the first cohort. A later analysis found that TCR association rates varied across HLA loci, with DRB1 alleles showing the most associated TCRs and HLA-C alleles the fewest. Presence/absence analyses assumed roughly uniform sequencing depth across donors, an assumption that may not hold.

The sequence came from a woman between 18 and 30 years old in good health and CMV-seronegative. The specimen was PBMCs. The receptor chain draws on TRBV5-1 and TRBJ1-5; TRBD1 matches 9 bases in the middle. The CDR3 in this case is CASSCLWTGARYSNQPQHF. At the DNA level, the sequence is TGCGCCAGCAGCTGCCTCTGGACAGGGGCTCGATATAGCAATCAGCCCCAGCATTTT.